These T cell receptor beta chains were read from a single sample in a study of shared clonotypes between healthy human individuals. Profiled with immunoSEQ multiplex PCR; TCRdb holds only in-frame clones, not every one. The data hold roughly 700,000 clones, with approximately 79% observed a single time. Sequencing was performed on memory CD4+ T cells sorted from blood. The receptors stem from a woman between 25 and 40 years old in good health. Both conserved end residues are part of each CDR3. The D gene is left open where the match is weak. A row's size may be missing; if present it is once, few, many or a size class.

j_call v_call clone_size d_call cdr3_aa cdr3_nt
TRBJ1-2 TRBV2 - - CASSEVYRARGYTF TGTGCCAGCAGTGAAGTTTACAGGGCTCGGGGCTACACCTTC
TRBJ2-1 TRBV30 - - CAWSGGSSYNEQFF TGTGCCTGGAGTGGCGGTTCCTCCTACAATGAGCAGTTCTTC
TRBJ2-1 TRBV5-8 - - CASSLLGAGMFNEQFF TGTGCCAGCAGCTTGTTAGGCGCAGGGATGTTCAATGAGCAGTTCTTC
TRBJ1-1 TRBV5-1 many - CASSLQGRNTEAFF TGCGCCAGCAGCTTGCAGGGCCGGAACACTGAAGCTTTCTTT
TRBJ2-3 TRBV5-1 - - CASSRLTTSADTQYF TGCGCCAGCAGCCGATTAACGACTAGTGCAGATACGCAGTATTTT
TRBJ2-7 TRBV10-3 - - CAISETEKSPYEQYF TGTGCCATCAGTGAGACGGAAAAGAGTCCCTACGAGCAGTACTTC
TRBJ1-1 TRBV19 once - CASSIEENTEAFF TGTGCCAGTAGTATAGAGGAGAACACTGAAGCTTTCTTT
TRBJ2-1 TRBV7-8 - TRBD2 CASSLAWTSGRASAFF TGTGCCAGCAGCTTAGCGTGGACTAGCGGGAGGGCAAGTGCGTTCTTC
TRBJ1-5 TRBV5-1 - TRBD1 CASSLDGQVEQPQHF TGCGCCAGCAGCTTGGATGGACAGGTGGAACAGCCCCAGCATTTT
TRBJ2-7 TRBV14 - - CASSPGYSRYEQYF TGTGCCAGCAGCCCCGGGTATTCACGCTACGAGCAGTACTTC
TRBJ2-1 TRBV6-5 - TRBD2 CASIGLGSYNEQFF TGTGCCAGCATTGGACTAGGATCCTACAATGAGCAGTTCTTC
TRBJ2-1 TRBV4-1 - - CASSQQQAVYLAVTVEQFF TGCGCCAGCAGCCAACAACAAGCAGTTTATCTGGCGGTAACGGTTGAGCAGTTCTTC
TRBJ2-7 TRBV28 - TRBD2 CASSSGLAGALQYF TGTGCCAGCAGTTCCGGACTAGCGGGAGCCTTGCAGTACTTC
TRBJ1-1 TRBV30 - TRBD1 CAWSGGQGDPRAFF TGTGCCTGGAGCGGAGGACAGGGGGATCCGAGGGCTTTCTTT
TRBJ2-7 TRBV23-1 - TRBD2 CARRRDYHYEQYF TGCGCCAGGCGACGGGACTACCACTACGAGCAGTACTTC
TRBJ1-3 TRBV2 - - CASSVGNTIYF TGTGCCAGCAGTGTAGGAAACACCATATATTTT
TRBJ2-5 TRBV27 - - CASRPTGGETQYF TGTGCCAGCAGACCAACAGGAGGAGAGACCCAGTACTTC
TRBJ2-7 TRBV28 once TRBD2 CASSLSTSGRVYEQYF TGTGCCAGCAGTCTCTCGACTAGCGGGAGGGTATACGAGCAGTACTTC